This record covers a single T cell receptor (beta chain). The CDR3 runs to 15 residues. Germline-derived CDR1 and CDR2 are SGHTA and FQGNSA. Trimming left V 5 bases short and J 2 bases short, with 14 bases between. TCRdb's table, derived via immunoSEQ multiplex PCR, lists solely in-frame clones and lacks some. The table includes 76,000 or so clones, 80% to 90% detected once. This sample stems from a study of technical replicates of blood from four donors. V usage is TRBV7-2 and J usage is TRBJ2-3; D is perhaps TRBD1 (5 bases). Sequenced material: PBMCs. The TCR was taken from a human donor in good health. Some clones in this sample may be carry-over from other donors' samples. The CDR3 here is CASSPRARYTDTQYF. CDR3 DNA: TGTGCCAGCAGCCCCAGGGCGCGCTACACAGATACGCAGTATTTT.